The text below deals with one T cell receptor (beta chain). Original processing notes: Amplification from reference gene primers served as the basis for estimated nucleated cell counts. Clones were read by immunoSEQ multiplex PCR, and TCRdb kept only the in-frame ones, dropping some. V, J and clone size are taken as reported in that table, and D and trimming were inferred from the DNA itself. The data show over 400,000 clones, 70% to 90% seen once. This record belongs to a study of blood T cell repertoires in COVID-19. The sequence came from a human donor in a cohort sampled during active COVID-19. The specimen was peripheral blood.

The CDR3 nucleotides read TGTGCCAGCCGCACAGCAGGGACTTCTAACACAGATACGCAGTATTTT. Translation: CASRTAGTSNTDTQYF. The chain employs TRBV21-1 and TRBJ2-3; the table gives TRBD2 as D, unverified against the DNA. TRBV21-1 is deemed a pseudogene. The CDR3 loop spans 16 amino acids.